This is a list of T cell receptor beta chains from one sample in a study of Ad26.COV2.S vaccination and SARS-CoV-2 variants. Assay used: immunoSEQ multiplex PCR; TCRdb lists only in-frame clones, some missing. The sample has approximately 410,000 clones; about nine tenths are singletons. The material was peripheral blood, obtained in a trial of Ad26.COV2.S vaccine versus placebo. These receptors were obtained from a person aged 18 to 65 who received the Ad26.COV2.S COVID-19 vaccine or a placebo. Both conserved end residues are part of each CDR3.

v_gene	j_gene	CDR3aa
TRBV7-9	TRBJ2-5	CASSQRAGGILETQYF
TRBV27	TRBJ2-1	CASSLQGYNEQFF
TRBV7-9	TRBJ1-6	CASSLDGAAGSPLHF
TRBV7-2	TRBJ1-1	CASSSGTGYREAFF
TRBV28	TRBJ1-2	CASRGRGSYGYTF
TRBV28	TRBJ1-2	CASSFARHYGYTF
TRBV4-3	TRBJ2-7	CASSQDSYSYEQYF
TRBV12-3/TRBV12-4	TRBJ2-7	CASSPGPYEQYF
TRBV6-1	TRBJ1-3	CASSEVERSSGNTIYF
TRBV5-1	TRBJ2-2	CASSYYPSGGNTGELFF
TRBV5-1	TRBJ2-7	CASSLALGRNYGEQYF
TRBV11-2	TRBJ2-6	CASCPFRSGANVLTF
TRBV5-1	TRBJ1-1	CASSATALNTEAFF
TRBV4-3	TRBJ2-7	CASSQDGGGGREQYF
TRBV12-3/TRBV12-4	TRBJ1-5	CASSSPGNQPQHF
TRBV18	TRBJ2-7	CASSPPLSVPYEQYF
TRBV7-9	TRBJ1-1	CASRAGGKAFF
TRBV5-1	TRBJ2-5	CASSLFDRDQETQYF
TRBV5-4	TRBJ2-2	CASSPFIGVQNTGELFF
TRBV7-9	TRBJ1-4	CASSIRGDNEKLFF
TRBV6-4	TRBJ2-1	CASSEASGGTHEQFF